One TCR beta chain is described in this entry. V was pared by 0 bases and J by 6 bases, with 11 bases between. Germline V gene lookup returns CDR1 MNHEY and CDR2 SVGAGI. This CDR3 region has 14 residues. The data were obtained in a study of control samples from healthy donors and cancer patients. TCRdb's table, derived via immunoSEQ multiplex PCR, lists solely in-frame clones and lacks some. The repertoire holds about 130,000 clones, with roughly 90% as singletons. The receptor was isolated from a man between 18 and 35 years old in good health. The chain combines TRBV6-5 with TRBJ1-1, with D possibly being TRBD1 (6 bases). Sequencing input: blood. In DNA form, the CDR3 reads TGTGCCAGCAGTTACTCGAAGAGGGGGGCTGAAGCTTTCTTT. The encoded protein is CASSYSKRGAEAFF.